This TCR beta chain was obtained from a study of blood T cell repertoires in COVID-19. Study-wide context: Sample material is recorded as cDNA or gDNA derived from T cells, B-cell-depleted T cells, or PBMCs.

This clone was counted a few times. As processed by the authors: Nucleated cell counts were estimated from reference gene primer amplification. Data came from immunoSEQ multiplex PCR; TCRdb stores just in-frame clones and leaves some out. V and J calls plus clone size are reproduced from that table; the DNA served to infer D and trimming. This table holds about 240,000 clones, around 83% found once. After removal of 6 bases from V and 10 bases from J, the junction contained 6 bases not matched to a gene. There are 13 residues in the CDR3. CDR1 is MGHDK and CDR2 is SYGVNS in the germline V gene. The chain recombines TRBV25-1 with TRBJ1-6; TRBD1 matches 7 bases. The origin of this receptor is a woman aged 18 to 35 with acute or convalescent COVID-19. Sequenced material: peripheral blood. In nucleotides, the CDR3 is TGTGCCAGCAGCCAGGGGGGCGGGTCACCCCTCCACTTT. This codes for CASSQGGGSPLHF.